Listed below are T cell receptor beta chains from one sample, sequenced in a study of T cell responses to AZD1222 COVID-19 vaccine. Method: immunoSEQ multiplex PCR; TCRdb's copy keeps in-frame clones and lacks some. The sample yields some 170,000 clones, around nine tenths seen once. The sample consisted of peripheral blood, taken on day 0 of AZD1222 vaccination. These receptors originate from an adult in good health. Both conserved end residues are part of each CDR3. Fields, in order: J gene, V gene, clone size, CDR3 length, D gene, CDR3 DNA, CDR3 protein. A D gene is named only where the DNA matches it firmly. Clone size is stated in some rows and not others, as once, few, many or a class when expanded.

j_gene: TRBJ2-5
v_gene: TRBV7-6
abundance: NA
len: 13
d_gene: NA
CDR3nt: TGTGCCAGCAGCTTTCGGGTGGCAGAGACCCAGTACTTC
CDR3aa: CASSFRVAETQYF

j_gene: TRBJ1-1
v_gene: TRBV5-4
abundance: NA
len: 14
d_gene: TRBD1
CDR3nt: TGTGCCAGCAGCGTCGACAGGGGGAACACTGAAGCTTTCTTT
CDR3aa: CASSVDRGNTEAFF

j_gene: TRBJ2-1
v_gene: TRBV5-1
abundance: NA
len: 15
d_gene: NA
CDR3nt: TGCGCCAGCAGCTTTAGCGGTAACTCCTACAATGAGCAGTTCTTC
CDR3aa: CASSFSGNSYNEQFF

j_gene: TRBJ1-1
v_gene: TRBV5-1
abundance: NA
len: 16
d_gene: TRBD1
CDR3nt: TGCGCCAGCAGCTTGACGCCAGGGGGCGCGGAAACTGAAGCTTTCTTT
CDR3aa: CASSLTPGGAETEAFF

j_gene: TRBJ2-3
v_gene: TRBV7-8
abundance: once
len: 15
d_gene: NA
CDR3nt: TGTGCCAGCAGCTTAGTACCCTTGCAGGGGGGTACGCAGTATTTT
CDR3aa: CASSLVPLQGGTQYF

j_gene: TRBJ2-7
v_gene: TRBV20-1
abundance: once
len: 14
d_gene: NA
CDR3nt: TGCAGTGCTAGTGCGGGCAGGGGATCCTACGAGCAGTACTTC
CDR3aa: CSASAGRGSYEQYF

j_gene: TRBJ2-2
v_gene: TRBV3-1/TRBV3-2
abundance: NA
len: 13
d_gene: NA
CDR3nt: TGTGCCAGCACTAATAGCGGAGGCGGGGAGCTGTTTTTT
CDR3aa: CASTNSGGGELFF

j_gene: TRBJ1-5
v_gene: TRBV7-2
abundance: NA
len: 16
d_gene: NA
CDR3nt: TGTGCCAGCAGCCCAGTGGTGAGGTACGTGGATCAGCCCCAGCATTTT
CDR3aa: CASSPVVRYVDQPQHF

j_gene: TRBJ1-5
v_gene: TRBV6-5
abundance: NA
len: 13
d_gene: TRBD1
CDR3nt: TGTGCCAGCACCCAGGACAGGAATCAGCCCCAGCATTTT
CDR3aa: CASTQDRNQPQHF

j_gene: TRBJ1-5
v_gene: TRBV19
abundance: NA
len: 17
d_gene: NA
CDR3nt: TGTGCCAGTAGTATAGATATGAGCGGTTATAGCAATCAGCCCCAGCATTTT
CDR3aa: CASSIDMSGYSNQPQHF

j_gene: TRBJ2-6
v_gene: TRBV6-5
abundance: once
len: 15
d_gene: NA
CDR3nt: TGTGCCAGCGGCGCAAAGAGCTCTGGGGCCAACGTCCTGACTTTC
CDR3aa: CASGAKSSGANVLTF

j_gene: TRBJ2-5
v_gene: TRBV30
abundance: once
len: 12
d_gene: NA
CDR3nt: TGTGCCTGCCGGGGGAACCAAGAGACCCAGTACTTC
CDR3aa: CACRGNQETQYF

j_gene: TRBJ2-2
v_gene: TRBV18
abundance: NA
len: 17
d_gene: NA
CDR3nt: TGTGCCAGCTCACCAAGGATCCAGGGAACGAACACCGGGGAGCTGTTTTTT
CDR3aa: CASSPRIQGTNTGELFF

j_gene: TRBJ1-1
v_gene: TRBV24-1
abundance: NA
len: 13
d_gene: NA
CDR3nt: TGTGCCACCAGTGGGGGGGCAGGCACTGAAGCTTTCTTT
CDR3aa: CATSGGAGTEAFF

j_gene: TRBJ2-5
v_gene: TRBV7-7
abundance: NA
len: 14
d_gene: NA
CDR3nt: TGTGCCAGCAGCTCGAAAGGCAGGCAAGAGACCCAGTACTTC
CDR3aa: CASSSKGRQETQYF

j_gene: TRBJ1-1
v_gene: TRBV7-9
abundance: NA
len: 13
d_gene: TRBD1
CDR3nt: TGTGCCAGCAGCAAAACAGGGGACACTGAAGCTTTCTTT
CDR3aa: CASSKTGDTEAFF

j_gene: TRBJ1-1
v_gene: TRBV28
abundance: NA
len: 13
d_gene: NA
CDR3nt: TGTGCCACCAGGCGGCAGAAGAACACTGAAGCTTTCTTT
CDR3aa: CATRRQKNTEAFF

j_gene: TRBJ1-5
v_gene: TRBV6-6
abundance: NA
len: 14
d_gene: NA
CDR3nt: TGTGCCAGCAGTTACTCGACGCGCAATCAGCCCCAGCATTTT
CDR3aa: CASSYSTRNQPQHF

j_gene: TRBJ2-1
v_gene: TRBV7-9
abundance: NA
len: 14
d_gene: NA
CDR3nt: TGTGCCAGCAGCCCGACCAGCTCTCACAATGAGCAGTTCTTC
CDR3aa: CASSPTSSHNEQFF

j_gene: TRBJ1-2
v_gene: TRBV19
abundance: NA
len: 14
d_gene: NA
CDR3nt: TGTGCCAGTAGTCCACCCCGGACGGACTATGGCTACACCTTC
CDR3aa: CASSPPRTDYGYTF

j_gene: TRBJ1-2
v_gene: TRBV28
abundance: NA
len: 13
d_gene: NA
CDR3nt: TGTGCCAGCCTTTGGGGACCGTCAGGGGGCTACACCTTC
CDR3aa: CASLWGPSGGYTF

j_gene: TRBJ1-1
v_gene: TRBV4-1
abundance: NA
len: 15
d_gene: TRBD1
CDR3nt: TGCGCCAGCAGCCCCCGGACAGGGCTAAACACTGAAGCTTTCTTT
CDR3aa: CASSPRTGLNTEAFF

j_gene: TRBJ2-7
v_gene: TRBV10-3
abundance: NA
len: 13
d_gene: TRBD2
CDR3nt: TGTGCCACCGGGGAGGGAGAGTCATACGAGCAGTACTTC
CDR3aa: CATGEGESYEQYF

j_gene: TRBJ1-4
v_gene: TRBV10-3
abundance: NA
len: 15
d_gene: TRBD1
CDR3nt: TGTGCCATCAGTGAGTTGGAAGGGACAGGCGAAAAACTGTTTTTT
CDR3aa: CAISELEGTGEKLFF

j_gene: TRBJ1-4
v_gene: TRBV7-9
abundance: NA
len: 16
d_gene: NA
CDR3nt: TGTGCCAGCAGCTTAGCGATCGGGGTCGGTAATGAAAAACTGTTTTTT
CDR3aa: CASSLAIGVGNEKLFF

j_gene: TRBJ2-7
v_gene: TRBV18
abundance: few
len: 15
d_gene: TRBD2
CDR3nt: TGTGCCAGCTCACGACGGGAGGGCCTAGTAGACGAGCAGTACTTC
CDR3aa: CASSRREGLVDEQYF

j_gene: TRBJ1-1
v_gene: TRBV6-5
abundance: NA
len: 15
d_gene: TRBD1
CDR3nt: TGTGCCAGCAGGGGAATTAGGCAGGGGGTTTTGGATTCTTTCTTT
CDR3aa: CASRGIRQGVLDSFF

j_gene: TRBJ1-3
v_gene: TRBV6-5
abundance: NA
len: 16
d_gene: NA
CDR3nt: TGTGCCAGCAGTTACTCGATGGGGCAGTCCGGAAACACCATATATTTT
CDR3aa: CASSYSMGQSGNTIYF

j_gene: TRBJ2-5
v_gene: TRBV24-1
abundance: NA
len: 13
d_gene: TRBD1
CDR3nt: TGTGCCACCAGTGACGGGACAGTGGGGACCCAGTACTTC
CDR3aa: CATSDGTVGTQYF

j_gene: TRBJ1-2
v_gene: TRBV7-9
abundance: NA
len: 15
d_gene: NA
CDR3nt: TGTGCCAGCAGCTTACAGACCGGGACTCCCTATGGCTACACCTTC
CDR3aa: CASSLQTGTPYGYTF

j_gene: TRBJ2-1
v_gene: TRBV27
abundance: NA
len: 14
d_gene: TRBD2
CDR3nt: TGTGCCAGTTTAGCGGGAGGGGGCAAGGATGAGCAGTTCTTC
CDR3aa: CASLAGGGKDEQFF

j_gene: TRBJ1-1
v_gene: TRBV19
abundance: NA
len: 13
d_gene: NA
CDR3nt: TGTGCCAGTAGTATATGGGGTAGCACTGAAGCTTTCTTT
CDR3aa: CASSIWGSTEAFF

j_gene: TRBJ1-1
v_gene: TRBV2
abundance: NA
len: 13
d_gene: NA
CDR3nt: TGTGCCAGCAGTGAAGCTTGGACCACTGAAGCTTTCTTT
CDR3aa: CASSEAWTTEAFF

j_gene: TRBJ1-1
v_gene: TRBV15
abundance: NA
len: 14
d_gene: NA
CDR3nt: TGTGCCACCAGCAGAGATGGGGTTTTGGCTGAAGCTTTCTTT
CDR3aa: CATSRDGVLAEAFF

j_gene: TRBJ1-2
v_gene: TRBV4-2
abundance: NA
len: 15
d_gene: TRBD1
CDR3nt: TGTGCCAGCAGCCATCCAGGGGGCAGGGACTATGGCTACACCTTC
CDR3aa: CASSHPGGRDYGYTF

j_gene: TRBJ1-1
v_gene: TRBV6-5
abundance: NA
len: 12
d_gene: NA
CDR3nt: TGTGCCAGCATCTGGATGAACACTGAAGCTTTCTTT
CDR3aa: CASIWMNTEAFF

j_gene: TRBJ1-5
v_gene: TRBV19
abundance: NA
len: 14
d_gene: NA
CDR3nt: TGTGCCAGTAGCGGGACCGGCGGCGCTCAGCCCCAGCATTTT
CDR3aa: CASSGTGGAQPQHF

j_gene: TRBJ1-4
v_gene: TRBV5-1
abundance: once
len: 14
d_gene: NA
CDR3nt: TGCGCCAGCAGCTTGGCCTCGACTAATGAAAAACTGTTTTTT
CDR3aa: CASSLASTNEKLFF

j_gene: TRBJ1-1
v_gene: TRBV2
abundance: NA
len: 16
d_gene: NA
CDR3nt: TGTGCCAGCAGTGAAGCTACGGGGCCTGGGAACACTGAAGCTTTCTTT
CDR3aa: CASSEATGPGNTEAFF

j_gene: TRBJ2-1
v_gene: TRBV5-5
abundance: NA
len: 16
d_gene: TRBD2
CDR3nt: TGTGCCAGCAGCTTCAGGACTAGCGGGAGAAATAATGAGCAGTTCTTC
CDR3aa: CASSFRTSGRNNEQFF

j_gene: TRBJ1-5
v_gene: TRBV7-2
abundance: NA
len: 14
d_gene: NA
CDR3nt: TGTGCCAGCAGCCCCTTGGGAAGCAATCAGCCCCAGCATTTT
CDR3aa: CASSPLGSNQPQHF

j_gene: TRBJ2-1
v_gene: TRBV28
abundance: NA
len: 14
d_gene: NA
CDR3nt: TGTGCCAGCAGTCCAGGGCCGCTTCTCTATGAGCAGTTCTTC
CDR3aa: CASSPGPLLYEQFF

j_gene: TRBJ2-1
v_gene: TRBV5-1
abundance: NA
len: 12
d_gene: NA
CDR3nt: TGCGCCAGCAGACTTAATTACAATGAGCAGTTCTTC
CDR3aa: CASRLNYNEQFF

j_gene: TRBJ1-2
v_gene: TRBV6-5
abundance: NA
len: 13
d_gene: NA
CDR3nt: TGTGCCAGCAGGGTGACAGCGAACTATGGCTACACCTTC
CDR3aa: CASRVTANYGYTF

j_gene: TRBJ2-1
v_gene: TRBV5-1
abundance: NA
len: 14
d_gene: TRBD2
CDR3nt: TGCGCCAGCAGCCCCGGACTAGCCGGGGATGAGCAGTTCTTC
CDR3aa: CASSPGLAGDEQFF

j_gene: TRBJ1-6
v_gene: TRBV27
abundance: NA
len: 13
d_gene: NA
CDR3nt: TGTGCCAGCACGGCAGGAGCTAATTCACCCCTCCACTTT
CDR3aa: CASTAGANSPLHF

j_gene: TRBJ2-1
v_gene: TRBV5-1
abundance: NA
len: 15
d_gene: NA
CDR3nt: TGCGCCAGCAGCAAACTAGCCGGGGAGGACGATGAGCAGTTCTTC
CDR3aa: CASSKLAGEDDEQFF

j_gene: TRBJ2-3
v_gene: TRBV6-5
abundance: NA
len: 16
d_gene: TRBD2
CDR3nt: TGTGCCAGCAGTTCGACTAGCGGAACAAGGACAGATACGCAGTATTTT
CDR3aa: CASSSTSGTRTDTQYF

j_gene: TRBJ1-1
v_gene: TRBV7-9
abundance: NA
len: 12
d_gene: NA
CDR3nt: TGTGCCAGCAACACAGGATTTACTGAAGCTTTCTTT
CDR3aa: CASNTGFTEAFF

j_gene: TRBJ2-7
v_gene: TRBV5-6
abundance: NA
len: 12
d_gene: NA
CDR3nt: TGTGCCAGCAGCGCTAGCTGGTACGAGCAGTACTTC
CDR3aa: CASSASWYEQYF

j_gene: TRBJ1-2
v_gene: TRBV5-1
abundance: NA
len: 14
d_gene: NA
CDR3nt: TGCGCCAGCAGCCCGTCCCAGACTAACTATGGCTACACCTTC
CDR3aa: CASSPSQTNYGYTF

j_gene: TRBJ2-2
v_gene: TRBV4-1
abundance: NA
len: 16
d_gene: NA
CDR3nt: TGCGCCAGCAGCCAAGATCCAGGGATGAACACCGGGGAGCTGTTTTTT
CDR3aa: CASSQDPGMNTGELFF

j_gene: TRBJ2-7
v_gene: TRBV5-1
abundance: NA
len: 18
d_gene: TRBD1
CDR3nt: TGCGCCAGCAGCCTCCCCACAGGGGGGATAACTACCCCCTACGAGCAGTACTTC
CDR3aa: CASSLPTGGITTPYEQYF

j_gene: TRBJ2-2
v_gene: TRBV2
abundance: NA
len: 17
d_gene: TRBD2
CDR3nt: TGTGCCACCATGGGGACTAGCGGGAGGTTGGGCACCGGGGAGCTGTTTTTT
CDR3aa: CATMGTSGRLGTGELFF

j_gene: TRBJ2-1
v_gene: TRBV4-1
abundance: NA
len: 12
d_gene: NA
CDR3nt: TGCGCCAGCAGCCAAGTCGGCAATGAGCAGTTCTTC
CDR3aa: CASSQVGNEQFF

j_gene: TRBJ2-7
v_gene: TRBV27
abundance: NA
len: 16
d_gene: TRBD2
CDR3nt: TGTGCCAGCAGTTTGACTAGCGGGGGAAGCTCCTACGAGCAGTACTTC
CDR3aa: CASSLTSGGSSYEQYF

j_gene: TRBJ1-2
v_gene: TRBV5-8
abundance: NA
len: 15
d_gene: NA
CDR3nt: TGTGCCAGCAGCTTGGGAGCCGGACTCACGGGGGGCTACACCTTC
CDR3aa: CASSLGAGLTGGYTF